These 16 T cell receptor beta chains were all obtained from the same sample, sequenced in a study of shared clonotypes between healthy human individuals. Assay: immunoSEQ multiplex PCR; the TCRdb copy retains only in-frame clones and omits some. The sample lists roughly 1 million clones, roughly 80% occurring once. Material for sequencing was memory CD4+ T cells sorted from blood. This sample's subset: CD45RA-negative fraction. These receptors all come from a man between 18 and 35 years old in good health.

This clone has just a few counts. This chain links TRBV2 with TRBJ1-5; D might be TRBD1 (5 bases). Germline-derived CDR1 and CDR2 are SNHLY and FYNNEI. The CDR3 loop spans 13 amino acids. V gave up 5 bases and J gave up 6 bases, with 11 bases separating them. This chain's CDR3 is CASSFRETQPQHF. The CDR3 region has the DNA TGTGCCAGCAGTTTCAGGGAAACTCAGCCCCAGCATTTT.

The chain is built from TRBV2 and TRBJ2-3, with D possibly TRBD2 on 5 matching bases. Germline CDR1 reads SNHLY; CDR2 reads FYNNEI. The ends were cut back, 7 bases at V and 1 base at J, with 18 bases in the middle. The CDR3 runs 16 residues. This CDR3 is CASMARLLERTDTQYF. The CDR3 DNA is TGTGCCAGCATGGCCCGACTACTTGAACGCACAGATACGCAGTATTTT.

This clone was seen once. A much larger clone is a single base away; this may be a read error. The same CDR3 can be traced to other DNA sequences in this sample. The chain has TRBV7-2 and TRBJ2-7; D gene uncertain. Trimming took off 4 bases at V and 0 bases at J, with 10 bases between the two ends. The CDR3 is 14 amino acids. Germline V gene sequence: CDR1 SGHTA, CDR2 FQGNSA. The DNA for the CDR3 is TGTGCCAGCAGCTCCGGCGGAAGCTCCTACGAGCAGTACTTC. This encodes CASSSGGSSYEQYF.

CDR3 region: CASGIRAAYTGELFF. In DNA, the CDR3 is TGTGCCAGCGGTATCCGGGCCGCTTACACCGGGGAGCTGTTTTTT. V usage is TRBV6-5 and J usage is TRBJ2-2; unclear D gene. The CDR3 covers 15 residues. The germline CDR1 and CDR2 sequences are MNHEY and SVGAGI. Trimming removed 8 bases from V and 3 bases from J, with 16 bases in between.

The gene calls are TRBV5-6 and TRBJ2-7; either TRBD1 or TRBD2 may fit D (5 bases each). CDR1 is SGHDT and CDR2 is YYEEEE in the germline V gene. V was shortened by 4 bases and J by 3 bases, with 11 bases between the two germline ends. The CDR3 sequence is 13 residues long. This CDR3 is CASSRGRDYEQYF. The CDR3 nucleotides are TGTGCCAGCAGCAGGGGCCGGGACTACGAGCAGTACTTC.

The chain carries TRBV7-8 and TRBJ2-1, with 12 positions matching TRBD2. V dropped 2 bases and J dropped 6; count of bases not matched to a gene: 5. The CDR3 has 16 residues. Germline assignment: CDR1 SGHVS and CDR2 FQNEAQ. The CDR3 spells CASSLTSGRFGNEQFF. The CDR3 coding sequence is TGTGCCAGCAGCTTAACTAGCGGGAGGTTCGGCAATGAGCAGTTCTTC. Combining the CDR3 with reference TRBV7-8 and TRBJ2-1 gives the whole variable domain GAGVSQSPRYKVAKRGQDVALRCDPISGHVSLFWYQQALGQGPEFLTYFQNEAQLDKSGLPSDRFFAERPEGSVSTLKIQRTQQEDSAVYLCASSLTSGRFGNEQFFGPGTRLTVL.

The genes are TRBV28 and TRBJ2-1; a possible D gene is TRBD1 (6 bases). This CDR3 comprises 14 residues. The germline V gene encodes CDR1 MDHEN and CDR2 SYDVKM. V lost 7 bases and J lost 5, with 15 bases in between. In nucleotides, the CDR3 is TGTGCCAGCACGGTACAGGGCGTTAACAATGAGCAGTTCTTC. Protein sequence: CASTVQGVNNEQFF.

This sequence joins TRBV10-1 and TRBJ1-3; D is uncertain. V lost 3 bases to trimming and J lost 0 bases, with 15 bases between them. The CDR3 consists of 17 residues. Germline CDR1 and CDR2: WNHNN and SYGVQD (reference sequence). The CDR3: CASSESRLGGSGNTIYF. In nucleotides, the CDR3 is TGCGCCAGCAGTGAAAGTCGACTGGGCGGCTCTGGAAACACCATATATTTT.

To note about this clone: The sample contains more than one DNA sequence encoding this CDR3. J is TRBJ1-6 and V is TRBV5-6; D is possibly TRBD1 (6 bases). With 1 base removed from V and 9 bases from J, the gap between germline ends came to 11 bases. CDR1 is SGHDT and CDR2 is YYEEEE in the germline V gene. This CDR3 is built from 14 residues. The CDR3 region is CASSLKGGGSPLHF. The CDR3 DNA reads TGTGCCAGCAGCTTGAAGGGGGGGGGTTCACCCCTCCACTTT.

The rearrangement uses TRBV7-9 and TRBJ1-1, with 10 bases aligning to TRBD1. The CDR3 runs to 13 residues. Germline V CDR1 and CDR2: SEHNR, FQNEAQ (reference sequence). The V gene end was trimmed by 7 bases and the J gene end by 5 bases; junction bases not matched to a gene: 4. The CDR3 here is CASKGTGVTEAFF. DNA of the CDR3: TGTGCCAGCAAGGGGACAGGGGTAACTGAAGCTTTCTTT.

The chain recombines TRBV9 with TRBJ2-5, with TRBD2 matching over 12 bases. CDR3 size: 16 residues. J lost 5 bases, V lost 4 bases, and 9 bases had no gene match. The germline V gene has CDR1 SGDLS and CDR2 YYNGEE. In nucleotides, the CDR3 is TGTGCCAGCAGCTTTTCTAGCGGGGGGGCCCTGGAGACCCAGTACTTC. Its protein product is CASSFSSGGALETQYF.

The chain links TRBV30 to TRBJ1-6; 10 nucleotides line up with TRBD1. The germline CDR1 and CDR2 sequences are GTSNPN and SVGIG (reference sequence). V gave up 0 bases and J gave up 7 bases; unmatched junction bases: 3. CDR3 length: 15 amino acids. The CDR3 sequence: CAWSVKGQGNSPLHF. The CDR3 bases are TGTGCCTGGAGTGTTAAGGGACAGGGGAATTCACCCCTCCACTTT.

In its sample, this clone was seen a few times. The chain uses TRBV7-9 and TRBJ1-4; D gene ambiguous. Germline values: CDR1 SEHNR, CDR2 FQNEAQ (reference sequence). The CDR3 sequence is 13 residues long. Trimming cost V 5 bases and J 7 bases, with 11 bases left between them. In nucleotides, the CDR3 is TGTGCCAGCAGCCCCCTTAGGGTTGAAAAACTGTTTTTT. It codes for CASSPLRVEKLFF.

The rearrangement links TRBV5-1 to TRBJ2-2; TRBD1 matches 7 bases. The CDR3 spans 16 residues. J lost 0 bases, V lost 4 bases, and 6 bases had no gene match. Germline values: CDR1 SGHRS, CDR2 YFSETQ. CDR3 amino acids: CASSGTVNANTGELFF. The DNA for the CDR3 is TGCGCCAGCAGCGGGACAGTAAACGCGAACACCGGGGAGCTGTTTTTT.

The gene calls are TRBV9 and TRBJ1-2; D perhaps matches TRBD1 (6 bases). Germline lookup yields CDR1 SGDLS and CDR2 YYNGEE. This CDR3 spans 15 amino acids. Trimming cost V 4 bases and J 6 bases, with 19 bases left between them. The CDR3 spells CASSKGTLGPHGYTF. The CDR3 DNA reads TGTGCCAGCAGCAAAGGGACACTAGGACCGCATGGCTACACCTTC.

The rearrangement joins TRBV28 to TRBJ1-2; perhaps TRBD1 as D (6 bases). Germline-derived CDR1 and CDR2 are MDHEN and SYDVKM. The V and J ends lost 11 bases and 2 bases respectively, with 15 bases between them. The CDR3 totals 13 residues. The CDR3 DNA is TGTGCCGGTAGGAGGCAGGGGAACTATGGCTACACCTTC. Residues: CAGRRQGNYGYTF.